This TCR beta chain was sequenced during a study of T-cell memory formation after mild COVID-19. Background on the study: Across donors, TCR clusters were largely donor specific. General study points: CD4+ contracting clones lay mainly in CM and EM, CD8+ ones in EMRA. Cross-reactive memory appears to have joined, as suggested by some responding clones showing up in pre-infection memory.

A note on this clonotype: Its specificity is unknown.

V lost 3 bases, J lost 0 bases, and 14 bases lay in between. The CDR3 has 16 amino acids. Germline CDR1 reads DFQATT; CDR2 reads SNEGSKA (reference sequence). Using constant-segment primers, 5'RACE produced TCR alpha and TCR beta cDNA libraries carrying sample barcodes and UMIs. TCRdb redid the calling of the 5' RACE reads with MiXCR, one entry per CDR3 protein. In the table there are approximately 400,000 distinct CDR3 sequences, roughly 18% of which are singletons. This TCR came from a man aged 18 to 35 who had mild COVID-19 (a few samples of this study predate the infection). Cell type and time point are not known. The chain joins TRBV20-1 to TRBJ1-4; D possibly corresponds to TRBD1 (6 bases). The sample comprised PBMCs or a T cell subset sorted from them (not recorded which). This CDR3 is CSASNGGRATNEKLFF. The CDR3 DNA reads TGCAGTGCTAGTAATGGGGGCCGCGCAACTAATGAAAAACTGTTTTTT.